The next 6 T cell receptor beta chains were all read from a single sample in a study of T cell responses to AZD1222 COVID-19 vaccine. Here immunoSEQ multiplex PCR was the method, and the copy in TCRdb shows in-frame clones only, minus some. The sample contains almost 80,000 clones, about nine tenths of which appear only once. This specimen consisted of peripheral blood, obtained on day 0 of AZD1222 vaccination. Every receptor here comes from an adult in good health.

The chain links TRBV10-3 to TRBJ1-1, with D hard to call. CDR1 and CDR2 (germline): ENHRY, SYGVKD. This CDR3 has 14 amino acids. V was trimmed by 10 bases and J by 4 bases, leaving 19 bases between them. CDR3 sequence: CATRDGETFTEAFF. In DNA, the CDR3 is TGTGCCACCCGAGATGGGGAGACCTTCACTGAAGCTTTCTTT.

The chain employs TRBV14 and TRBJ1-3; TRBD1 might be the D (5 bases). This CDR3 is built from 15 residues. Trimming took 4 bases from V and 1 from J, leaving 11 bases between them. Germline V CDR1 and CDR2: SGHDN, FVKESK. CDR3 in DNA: TGTGCCAGCAGCCCGGTGGGACGGTCTGGAAACACCATATATTTT. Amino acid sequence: CASSPVGRSGNTIYF.

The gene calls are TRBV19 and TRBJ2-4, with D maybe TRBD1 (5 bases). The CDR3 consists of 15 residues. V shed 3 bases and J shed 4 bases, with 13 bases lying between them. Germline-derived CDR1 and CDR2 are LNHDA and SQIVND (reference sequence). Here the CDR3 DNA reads TGTGCCAGTAGTATGGCAGGGTTAGGGAAAAACATTCAGTACTTC. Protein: CASSMAGLGKNIQYF. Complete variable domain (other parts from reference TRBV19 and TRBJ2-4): DGGITQSPKYLFRKEGQNVTLSCEQNLNHDAMYWYRQDPGQGLRLIYYSQIVNDFQKGDIAEGYSVSREKKESFPLTVTSAQKNPTAFYLCASSMAGLGKNIQYFGAGTRLSVL.

The DNA of the CDR3 is TGTGCCAGTAGAACTGGGGCGGTACATAGCAATCAGCCCCAGCATTTT. This sequence encodes CASRTGAVHSNQPQHF. The chain employs TRBV19 and TRBJ1-5; maybe TRBD1 (5 bases). CDR1 is LNHDA and CDR2 is SQIVND in the germline V gene (reference sequence). The V end lost 6 bases, the J end lost 0 bases, and 15 bases lay between the germline ends. There are 16 residues in the CDR3. Combining the CDR3 with reference TRBV19 and TRBJ1-5 gives the whole variable domain DGGITQSPKYLFRKEGQNVTLSCEQNLNHDAMYWYRQDPGQGLRLIYYSQIVNDFQKGDIAEGYSVSREKKESFPLTVTSAQKNPTAFYLCASRTGAVHSNQPQHFGDGTRLSIL.

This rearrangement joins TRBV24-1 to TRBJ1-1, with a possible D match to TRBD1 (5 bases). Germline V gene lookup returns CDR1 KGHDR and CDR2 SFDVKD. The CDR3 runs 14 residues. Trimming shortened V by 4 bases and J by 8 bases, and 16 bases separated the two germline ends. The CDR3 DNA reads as TGTGCCACCAGTGACCGGGACGAGAAAAGCGAAGCTTTCTTT. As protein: CATSDRDEKSEAFF.

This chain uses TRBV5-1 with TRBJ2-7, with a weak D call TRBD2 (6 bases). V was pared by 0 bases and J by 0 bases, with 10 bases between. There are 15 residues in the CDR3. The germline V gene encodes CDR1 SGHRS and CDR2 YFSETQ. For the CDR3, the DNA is TGCGCCAGCAGCTTGGGGCGGGGAACCTCCTACGAGCAGTACTTC. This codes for CASSLGRGTSYEQYF.